These T cell receptor beta chains were read from a single sample in a study of T-cell reconstitution after alpha-beta-depleted transplantation in children. Each CDR3 protein is one row after TCRdb ran MiXCR on the PCR reads. The table lists about a million distinct CDR3 sequences, roughly 31% of them singletons. The sample here was PBMCs, mostly from graft donor cells, taken 360 days after TCRalphabeta/CD19-depleted stem cell transplant. These receptors came from a boy in the first two years of life who had a stem cell transplant for SCID, so the T cells may come from the graft donor. The CDR3 runs from the conserved cysteine through the conserved F or W. The D gene is left open where the match is weak. Size is stated for part of the rows, as once, few or many counts, or as a class when the clone is expanded.

d_call j_call v_call clone_size cdr3_aa cdr3_nt
TRBD1 TRBJ1-4 TRBV5-5 NA CASSSRTGADEKLFF TGTGCCAGCAGCTCCCGGACAGGGGCGGATGAAAAACTGTTTTTT
NA TRBJ2-7 TRBV5-1 few CASSLDPFHYEQYF TGCGCCAGCAGCTTGGATCCGTTTCACTACGAGCAGTACTTC
NA TRBJ2-7 TRBV20-1 NA CSARLQGKAYEQYF TGCAGTGCTAGGCTACAGGGTAAAGCCTACGAGCAGTACTTC
NA TRBJ2-3 TRBV19 NA CASSSRISSTDTQYF TGTGCCAGTAGTTCCCGTATATCTAGCACAGATACGCAGTATTTT
NA TRBJ2-3 TRBV29-1 NA CSVEEVPLSTDTQYF TGCAGCGTTGAAGAGGTCCCCCTCAGCACAGATACGCAGTATTTT
NA TRBJ2-5 TRBV4-3 once CASSQGDQETQYF TGCGCCAGCAGCCAAGGGGACCAAGAGACCCAGTACTTC
NA TRBJ2-2 TRBV29-1 once CSVVWENTGELFF TGCAGCGTTGTGTGGGAAAACACCGGGGAGCTGTTTTTT
NA TRBJ2-7 TRBV9 few CASSDQISYEQYF TGTGCCAGCAGCGACCAGATCTCCTACGAGCAGTACTTC
TRBD1 TRBJ2-2 TRBV15 NA CATSRDEGTGYTGELFF TGTGCCACCAGCAGAGATGAGGGGACAGGGTACACCGGGGAGCTGTTTTTT
TRBD1 TRBJ1-1 TRBV12-3/TRBV12-4 NA CASSRNIGQVEAFF TGTGCCAGCAGTCGAAATATAGGACAGGTTGAAGCTTTCTTT
NA TRBJ2-3 TRBV7-2 NA CASSGRGGSTDTQYF TGTGCCAGCAGCGGACGAGGCGGCAGCACAGATACGCAGTATTTT
NA TRBJ2-1 TRBV2 few CASRPVGMGDEQFF TGTGCCAGCAGGCCAGTGGGGATGGGCGATGAGCAGTTCTTC
NA TRBJ1-2 TRBV4-2 NA CASSQGPANGYGYTF TGTGCCAGCAGCCAAGGTCCGGCGAATGGCTATGGCTACACCTTC
NA TRBJ2-3 TRBV7-3 NA CASSLRGLPRSRTDTQYF TGTGCCAGCAGCTTAAGAGGGCTACCTAGATCCCGCACAGATACGCAGTATTTT
NA TRBJ1-5 TRBV28 NA CASSRNLPQHF TGTGCCAGCAGCCGTAATCTGCCCCAGCATTTT
NA TRBJ2-7 TRBV25-1 many CATLHGTLSF TGTGCCACCTTACACGGGACACTATCTTTC
NA TRBJ1-1 TRBV25-1 NA CASSEFANTEAFF TGTGCCAGCAGTGAATTCGCTAACACTGAAGCTTTCTTT
NA TRBJ2-5 TRBV5-1 NA CASSRRQERETQYF TGCGCCAGCAGCCGACGACAGGAGAGGGAGACCCAGTACTTC
TRBD1 TRBJ2-1 TRBV7-9 few CASRRTGTGGNEQFF TGTGCCAGCAGGAGAACCGGGACAGGGGGCAATGAGCAGTTCTTC
TRBD2 TRBJ2-5 TRBV6-2/TRBV6-3 few CASRRLAGGLYQETQYF TGTGCCAGCAGGAGACTAGCGGGGGGTCTGTACCAAGAGACCCAGTACTTC
NA TRBJ2-3 TRBV12-3/TRBV12-4 NA CASSFEGRGSTDTQYF TGTGCCAGCAGTTTCGAAGGCAGGGGCAGCACAGATACGCAGTATTTT
NA TRBJ2-2 TRBV4-1 NA CASSQVRAKGPGELFF TGCGCCAGCAGCCAAGTCCGGGCCAAGGGGCCCGGGGAGCTGTTTTTT
TRBD1 TRBJ1-5 TRBV12-3/TRBV12-4 few CASSSRGEGDQPQHF TGTGCCAGCAGCTCCAGGGGGGAGGGAGATCAGCCCCAGCATTTT
NA TRBJ2-1 TRBV4-3 NA CASSQGPVEGDQFF TGCGCCAGCAGCCAAGGTCCAGTCGAGGGGGATCAGTTCTTC
NA TRBJ1-1 TRBV29-1 NA CSVVPSGPGTEAFF TGCAGCGTTGTCCCTTCGGGACCGGGAACTGAAGCTTTCTTT
NA TRBJ2-5 TRBV20-1 NA CSATYRDLLAQYF TGCAGTGCTACATACCGGGATCTCTTGGCCCAGTACTTC
TRBD1 TRBJ2-7 TRBV12-3/TRBV12-4 NA CASSSRDRGGEQYF TGTGCCAGCAGTTCCCGGGACAGGGGGGGTGAGCAGTACTTC